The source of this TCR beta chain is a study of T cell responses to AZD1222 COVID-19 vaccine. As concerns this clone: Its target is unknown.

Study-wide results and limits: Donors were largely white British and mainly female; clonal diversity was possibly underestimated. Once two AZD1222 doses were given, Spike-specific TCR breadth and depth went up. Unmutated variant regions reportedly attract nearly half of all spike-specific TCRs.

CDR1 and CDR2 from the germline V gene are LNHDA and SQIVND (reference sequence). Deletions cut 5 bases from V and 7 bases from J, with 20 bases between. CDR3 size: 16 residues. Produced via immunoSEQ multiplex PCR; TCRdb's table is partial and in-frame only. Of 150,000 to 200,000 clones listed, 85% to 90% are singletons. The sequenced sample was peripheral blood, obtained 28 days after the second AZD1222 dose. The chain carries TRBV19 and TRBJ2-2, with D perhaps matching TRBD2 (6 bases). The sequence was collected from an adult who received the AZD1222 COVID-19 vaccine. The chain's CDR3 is CASSPTTGRLGGELFF. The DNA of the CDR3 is TGTGCCAGTAGTCCAACGACTGGGAGGTTGGGCGGGGAGCTGTTTTTT.